This T cell receptor beta chain was captured by sequencing in a study of CD8 T cells in Susac syndrome. Across the whole study: When blood was drawn, patients with Susac syndrome were on intravenous immunoglobulin alone, on corticosteroids, or therapy-naive.

Patients with Susac syndrome met diagnostic criteria defined recently for definite or probable disease. Negative magnetic isolation gave CD8+ and CD4+ cells; FACS enriched CD8+ TEMRA. It was with random hexamers that roughly 0.45 to 1 ug RNA was reverse transcribed. A single record per CDR3 protein comes from TCRdb applying MiXCR to the immunoSEQ multiplex PCR reads. The sample has 100,000 or so distinct CDR3 sequences, around 96% seen once. This clonotype was picked up one time. Trimming cost V 0 bases and J 4 bases, with 9 bases left between them. The CDR3 runs to 14 residues. Germline CDR1 is LGHNA and CDR2 is YNFKEQ.

This clonotype originated in a human donor with Susac syndrome. This sequence joins TRBV4-2 and TRBJ1-1; the D gene is possibly TRBD1 (6 bases). The source material was CD8+ T cells from PBMCs. CDR3 sequence reads: CASSQDGGPTEAFF. DNA of the CDR3: TGTGCCAGCAGCCAAGATGGGGGGCCCACTGAAGCTTTCTTT.